This TCR beta chain comes out of a study of CD8 T cells in ankylosing spondylitis. General study points: Apparently characteristic of ankylosing spondylitis blood was a TCR beta motif (fewer than 10 highly homologous variants). According to the report, clones linked to the disease were significantly enriched in matched synovial fluid samples taken from ankylosing spondylitis patients. Reports of some motif variants in reactive arthritis synovial fluid and blood predate this one.

TCRdb analysed the 5' RACE reads with MiXCR anew, one entry per CDR3 protein. Counted here are 200,000 to 250,000 distinct CDR3 sequences, 7.3% occurring once; the ten biggest clones make up approximately 15%. This CDR3 has 14 residues. In germline, CDR1 is KGHSH, CDR2 LQKENI. The trim removed 2 bases at V and 2 bases at J, leaving 3 bases unmatched. This clonotype came up many times. Its antigen remains unidentified. This receptor was obtained from a male donor with ankylosing spondylitis. Sequencing used blood, either unsorted or a sorted T cell fraction (not recorded which). This rearrangement joins TRBV18 to TRBJ2-7; 7 nucleotides agree with TRBD1. The CDR3 loop is CASSPLGQPYEQYF. As DNA, the CDR3 is TGTGCCAGCTCACCATTGGGACAGCCCTACGAGCAGTACTTC. Full variable domain (rest looked up from reference TRBV18 and TRBJ2-7): NAGVMQNPRHLVRRRGQEARLRCSPMKGHSHVYWYRQLPEEGLKFMVYLQKENIIDESGMPKERFSAEFPKEGPSILRIQQVVRGDSAAYFCASSPLGQPYEQYFGPGTRLTVT.